Listed here are 32 T cell receptor beta chains from one sample, sequenced in a study of blood T cell repertoires in COVID-19. Sequencing used immunoSEQ multiplex PCR; TCRdb keeps in-frame clones, though not all of them. The sample lists some 300,000 clones; 89% were seen once. Sequencing used PBMCs or T cells enriched from blood (not recorded which). These receptors all come from a woman aged 40 to 50 who had recovered from COVID-19.

The V call is TRBV11-3, the J call TRBJ2-7; TRBD1 aligns across 7 bases. V shed 2 bases and J 6 bases; nucleotides not matched to a gene: 4. Per the germline V gene, CDR1 is SGHNT and CDR2 is YENEEA. The CDR3 runs 13 residues. CDR3 loop: CASSLYYRGEQYF. CDR3 in DNA: TGTGCCAGCAGCTTATATTACAGGGGCGAGCAGTACTTC.

The V call is TRBV3-1 (or the pseudogene TRBV3-2), the J call TRBJ2-3; 16 bases line up with TRBD2. After removal of 3 bases from V and 7 bases from J, the junction contained 7 bases not matched to a gene. This CDR3 region has 17 residues. Germline V gene sequence: CDR1 LGHDT, CDR2 YNNKEL (reference sequence). The CDR3 DNA follows: TGTGCCAGCAGCCAGGGACTAGCGGGGGGGCTTGCGCATACGCAGTATTTT. It is translated as CASSQGLAGGLAHTQYF.

This chain uses TRBV6-2 or TRBV6-3 with TRBJ2-2, with D possibly matching TRBD2 (5 bases). The ends were cut back, 2 bases at V and 4 bases at J, with 14 bases in the middle. Germline loops: CDR1 MNHEY, CDR2 SVGEGT. CDR3 length: 16 residues. For the CDR3, the DNA is TGTGCCAGCAGTTACCCCCCGGTACTAGGCACCGGGGAGCTGTTTTTT. It is translated as CASSYPPVLGTGELFF.

The genes are TRBV7-2 and TRBJ1-2; D uncertain. Germline V lookup: CDR1 SGHTA, CDR2 FQGNSA. Trimming took off 3 bases at V and 2 bases at J, with 10 bases between the two ends. The CDR3 contains 14 residues. The CDR3 loop reads CASSLSGENYGYTF. CDR3 in DNA: TGTGCCAGCAGCTTGTCGGGAGAGAACTATGGCTACACCTTC.

V usage is TRBV11-2 and J usage is TRBJ1-2; TRBD1 matches at 9 bases. The CDR3 runs to 15 residues. Per germline, CDR1 SGHAT and CDR2 FQNNGV. J lost 5 bases, V lost 4 bases, and 8 bases had no gene match. The CDR3 protein is CASSSAGQGGYGYTF. CDR3 nucleotide sequence: TGTGCCAGCAGCTCCGCGGGACAGGGAGGGTATGGCTACACCTTC.

The chain carries TRBV27 and TRBJ2-5; D not resolved. The CDR3 is 15 amino acids. Germline values: CDR1 MNHEY, CDR2 SMNVEV (reference sequence). The V end lost 1 base, the J end lost 4 bases, and 13 bases lay between the germline ends. The CDR3 protein is CASSLYFGAGETQYF. The CDR3 DNA reads TGTGCCAGCAGTTTATATTTCGGTGCAGGAGAGACCCAGTACTTC.

The chain recombines TRBV19 with TRBJ2-5; 10 bases line up with TRBD1. After removal of 3 bases from V and 5 bases from J, the junction contained 6 bases not matched to a gene. Germline-derived CDR1 and CDR2 are LNHDA and SQIVND (reference sequence). This CDR3 comprises 15 residues. This chain's CDR3 is CASSMGQGRWETQYF. The DNA for the CDR3 is TGTGCCAGTAGTATGGGACAGGGGCGTTGGGAGACCCAGTACTTC.

This clone is a singleton in its sample. The chain carries TRBV2 and TRBJ1-5; D call uncertain. Trimming shortened V by 5 bases and J by 8 bases, and 19 bases separated the two germline ends. This CDR3 has 15 amino acids. The germline gives CDR1 SNHLY, CDR2 FYNNEI. CDR3 sequence: CASSSQNLFEEPQHF. The CDR3 bases are TGTGCCAGCAGTTCCCAGAACCTGTTTGAGGAGCCCCAGCATTTT.

The rearrangement joins TRBV10-3 to TRBJ1-2, with TRBD1 identical over 8 bases. The CDR3 loop spans 14 amino acids. After removal of 11 bases from V and 6 bases from J, the junction contained 14 bases not matched to a gene. Germline lookup yields CDR1 ENHRY and CDR2 SYGVKD. In nucleotides, the CDR3 is TGTGCCGTCCAATCCGGGACAGGCCGGGATGGCTACACCTTC. It encodes CAVQSGTGRDGYTF.

This chain links TRBV27 with TRBJ1-3; D not certain. This CDR3 has 15 amino acids. CDR1 MNHEY and CDR2 SMNVEV come from the germline V gene (reference sequence). The V end was cut by 3 bases, the J end by 4 bases, with 13 bases between. CDR3 nucleotides: TGTGCCAGCAGTTTTAGCGCGGAATCGGGAAACACCATATATTTT. Its protein is CASSFSAESGNTIYF.

This rearrangement joins TRBV19 to TRBJ1-3, with TRBD1 as a possible D gene (5 bases). Deletions cut 5 bases from V and 0 bases from J, with 14 bases between. The CDR3 length is 16 residues. Per the germline V gene, CDR1 is LNHDA and CDR2 is SQIVND (reference sequence). The CDR3 DNA reads TGTGCCAGTAGTCTCTATTCAGGGTTCTCTGGAAACACCATATATTTT. Protein sequence: CASSLYSGFSGNTIYF. The full variable domain, with the rest looked up from reference TRBV19 and TRBJ1-3, is DGGITQSPKYLFRKEGQNVTLSCEQNLNHDAMYWYRQDPGQGLRLIYYSQIVNDFQKGDIAEGYSVSREKKESFPLTVTSAQKNPTAFYLCASSLYSGFSGNTIYFGEGSWLTVV.

Remarks on this clone: Other DNA sequences in the sample encode the same CDR3. This rearrangement joins TRBV19 to TRBJ2-6; unclear D gene. With 3 bases removed from V and 2 bases from J, the gap between germline ends came to 2 bases. CDR1 is LNHDA, CDR2 SQIVND, per germline (reference sequence). The CDR3 runs to 13 residues. DNA for the CDR3: TGTGCCAGTAGTATTACTGGGGCCAACGTCCTGACTTTC. This sequence encodes CASSITGANVLTF.

The chain links TRBV27 to TRBJ2-1; D perhaps matches TRBD1 (5 bases). The germline CDR1 and CDR2 sequences are MNHEY and SMNVEV (reference sequence). The ends were cut back, 2 bases at V and 2 bases at J, with 13 bases in the middle. This CDR3 region has 16 residues. The CDR3, as DNA: TGTGCCAGCAGTTTAATGGTGGGGCTACCCTACAATGAGCAGTTCTTC. Protein sequence: CASSLMVGLPYNEQFF.

CDR3 bases: TGTGCCAGCAGTCCACAGTGGGCAGGCCTCCAAGAGACCCAGTACTTC. Amino acids: CASSPQWAGLQETQYF. The chain has TRBV28 and TRBJ2-5, with D unclear. CDR3 length: 16 amino acids. V was clipped by 5 bases and J by 1 base, with 17 bases between them. The V gene's germline CDR1 is MDHEN and CDR2 SYDVKM.

The gene calls are TRBV2 and TRBJ2-1; 14 bases are shared with TRBD2. CDR3 length: 16 amino acids. CDR1 is SNHLY and CDR2 is FYNNEI in the germline V gene. With 6 bases clipped from V and 10 bases from J, the junction kept 11 bases outside the gene matches. The CDR3 protein is CASRPPGLAGAGEQFF. CDR3 nucleotides: TGTGCCAGCAGGCCTCCGGGACTAGCGGGGGCCGGGGAGCAGTTCTTC.

The chain carries TRBV5-4 and TRBJ1-1; D call uncertain. Trimming took off 0 bases at V and 4 bases at J, with 7 bases between the two ends. Germline V gene lookup returns CDR1 SGHNT and CDR2 YYREEE (reference sequence). The CDR3 sequence is 13 residues long. As DNA, the CDR3 is TGTGCCAGCAGCTTGGTTGGGAGCACTGAAGCTTTCTTT. This gives the protein CASSLVGSTEAFF.

V gene TRBV27 combines with J gene TRBJ1-4, with 11 nucleotides matching TRBD1. After removal of 8 bases from V and 7 bases from J, the junction contained 3 bases not matched to a gene. CDR1 and CDR2 (germline): MNHEY, SMNVEV (reference sequence). This CDR3 is built from 13 residues. CDR3: CASSGTGGEKLFF. The CDR3 nucleotides read TGTGCCAGCTCGGGGACAGGGGGTGAAAAACTGTTTTTT.

The rearrangement links TRBV29-1 to TRBJ2-2; perhaps TRBD1 as D (5 bases). Trimming took 8 bases from V and 0 from J, leaving 10 bases between them. The germline CDR1 and CDR2 sequences are SQVTM and ANQGSEA. This CDR3 has 13 amino acids. The CDR3 bases are TGCAGCACTTCGGACACGAACACCGGGGAGCTGTTTTTT. Its protein product is CSTSDTNTGELFF.

This clone was counted between two and nine times. V and J are TRBV19 and TRBJ1-5; 9 nucleotides line up with TRBD1. J lost 7 bases, V lost 7 bases, and 5 bases had no gene match. The CDR3 is made up of 13 amino acids. CDR1 is LNHDA and CDR2 is SQIVND in the germline V gene (reference sequence). CDR3 in DNA: TGTGCCAGTACTACAGGGGGCCGGCAGCCCCAGCATTTT. Translated, it gives CASTTGGRQPQHF.

The V and J genes are TRBV7-2 and TRBJ1-6; D gene unclear. The CDR3 consists of 14 residues. The germline gives CDR1 SGHTA, CDR2 FQGNSA. V lost 6 bases, J lost 7 bases, and 13 bases lay in between. CDR3 in DNA: TGTGCCAGCAGTAACGGACTCCGAAATTCACCCCTCCACTTT. Protein: CASSNGLRNSPLHF. Complete variable domain (other parts from reference TRBV7-2 and TRBJ1-6): GAGVSQSPSNKVTEKGKDVELRCDPISGHTALYWYRQSLGQGLEFLIYFQGNSAPDKSGLPSDRFSAERTGGSVSTLTIQRTQQEDSAVYLCASSNGLRNSPLHFGNGTRLTVT.

This chain connects TRBV19 to TRBJ2-3, with a possible D match to TRBD2 (5 bases). Germline-derived CDR1 and CDR2 are LNHDA and SQIVND (reference sequence). The V and J ends lost 8 bases and 4 bases respectively, with 19 bases between them. CDR3 length: 15 amino acids. The CDR3 region is CASQPGTVGADTQYF. DNA of the CDR3: TGTGCCAGTCAACCGGGAACAGTGGGAGCAGATACGCAGTATTTT.

The genes are TRBV2 and TRBJ2-2, with 10 bases identical to TRBD1. CDR1 and CDR2 from the germline V gene are SNHLY and FYNNEI. The junction had 2 bases not matched to a gene; V was cut back by 4 bases and J by 3 bases. There are 15 residues in the CDR3. CDR3: CASSAGQGDTGELFF. CDR3 DNA: TGTGCCAGCAGTGCTGGACAGGGGGACACCGGGGAGCTGTTTTTT.

The chain recombines TRBV29-1 with TRBJ1-1, with D maybe TRBD1 (6 bases). This CDR3 has 14 residues. Germline V gene data show CDR1 as SQVTM and CDR2 as ANQGSEA. V was shortened by 3 bases and J by 4 bases, with 15 bases between the two germline ends. This CDR3 is CSVESQGRSTEAFF. CDR3 nucleotides: TGCAGCGTTGAGTCACAGGGTAGGAGCACTGAAGCTTTCTTT.

About this clone itself: Other DNA sequences within the sample encode an identical CDR3. The rearrangement links TRBV2 to TRBJ1-2; D is ambiguous. This CDR3 region has 13 residues. V was clipped by 3 bases and J by 0 bases, with 5 bases between them. CDR1 is SNHLY and CDR2 is FYNNEI in the germline V gene. The CDR3, as DNA: TGTGCCAGCAGTGAGGGCACTAACTATGGCTACACCTTC. Translation gives CASSEGTNYGYTF.

V gene TRBV24-1 combines with J gene TRBJ1-4; maybe TRBD1 (5 bases). Germline-derived CDR1 and CDR2 are KGHDR and SFDVKD. V was shortened by 3 bases and J by 0 bases, with 16 bases between the two germline ends. This CDR3 spans 18 amino acids. CDR3 amino acids: CATSDQTGTGATNEKLFF. The CDR3 DNA sequence: TGTGCCACCAGTGATCAGACCGGGACGGGGGCAACTAATGAAAAACTGTTTTTT.

The V and J genes are TRBV7-9 and TRBJ2-1; 7 positions match TRBD1. Germline V gives CDR1 SEHNR, CDR2 FQNEAQ (reference sequence). V trimming: 8 bases; J trimming: 10 bases; junction bases outside the gene matches: 14. There are 14 residues in the CDR3. The CDR3, as DNA: TGTGCCAGCGAAAGACAGGGCGGTTTTTTGGAGCAGTTCTTC. Protein product: CASERQGGFLEQFF. The full variable domain, completed using reference TRBV7-9 and TRBJ2-1, is DTGVSQNPRHKITKRGQNVTFRCDPISEHNRLYWYRQTLGQGPEFLTYFQNEAQLEKSRLLSDRFSAERPKGSFSTLEIQRTEQGDSAMYLCASERQGGFLEQFFGPGTRLTVL.

The CDR3 spells CASSLDRGPDTQYF. In nucleotides, the CDR3 is TGTGCCAGCTCATTGGACAGGGGGCCGGATACGCAGTATTTT. The V call is TRBV18, the J call TRBJ2-3; TRBD1 agrees at 11 bases. V was clipped by 5 bases and J by 6 bases; unmatched bases: 4. The CDR3 is 14 residues long. Germline CDR1 and CDR2: KGHSH and LQKENI.

The chain joins TRBV28 to TRBJ2-2, with a weak D call TRBD1 (5 bases). V was cut by 10 bases and J by 2 bases, with 11 bases left in between. In germline, CDR1 is MDHEN, CDR2 SYDVKM. This CDR3 contains 13 residues. CDR3 DNA: TGTGCCACTCTCGACAGTAACACCGGGGAGCTGTTTTTT. Its protein is CATLDSNTGELFF.

The gene calls are TRBV11-3 and TRBJ2-3, with TRBD2 identical over 15 bases. This CDR3 is built from 17 residues. CDR1 SGHNT and CDR2 YENEEA come from the germline V gene. J lost 0 bases, V lost 5 bases, and 3 bases had no gene match. The CDR3 sequence is CASSPGTSGGSTDTQYF. CDR3 nucleotides: TGTGCCAGCAGCCCGGGGACTAGCGGGGGGAGCACAGATACGCAGTATTTT.

The chain uses TRBV2 and TRBJ2-1; 14 bases are shared with TRBD2. Per the germline V gene, CDR1 is SNHLY and CDR2 is FYNNEI. The V and J ends lost 6 bases and 9 bases, in that order; junction bases with no gene match: 4. The CDR3 totals 14 residues. CDR3 nucleotide sequence: TGTGCCAGCAGCGGGACTAGCGGGGGACTTGAGCAGTTCTTC. Translation: CASSGTSGGLEQFF.

This chain connects TRBV9 to TRBJ2-6, with D perhaps matching TRBD1 (6 bases). V was cut by 1 base and J by 0 bases, with 11 bases left in between. The germline gives CDR1 SGDLS, CDR2 YYNGEE. The CDR3 consists of 17 residues. The CDR3 DNA reads TGTGCCAGCAGCGTACCGGGACATTCCTCTGGGGCCAACGTCCTGACTTTC. Translation gives CASSVPGHSSGANVLTF.

V usage is TRBV7-2 and J usage is TRBJ2-7, with 7 nucleotides matching TRBD1. Per germline, CDR1 SGHTA and CDR2 FQGNSA. After removal of 1 base from V and 1 base from J, the junction contained 7 bases not matched to a gene. This CDR3 spans 16 amino acids. The CDR3 sequence is CASSLGIGGPSYEQYF. CDR3 sequence (DNA): TGTGCCAGCAGCTTAGGTATAGGGGGCCCATCCTACGAGCAGTACTTC.